The 11 T cell receptor beta chains below all came from one sample that was sequenced in a study of PD-L1 blockade in urothelial cancer. Time point given: pretreatment peripheral blood. Sequencing used immunoSEQ multiplex PCR; TCRdb keeps in-frame clones, though not all of them. The sample consists of 95,000 to 100,000 clones, roughly 84% of them appearing once. The sequencing here drew on PBMCs, taken around atezolizumab (anti-PD-L1) treatment. The receptors stem from a man in his 60s with urothelial cancer.

The V gene is TRBV10-3, the J gene TRBJ1-1, with TRBD1 matching over 7 bases. The CDR3 contains 14 residues. Unmatched junction bases numbered 5, after V lost 5 bases and J lost 2 bases. Germline assignment: CDR1 ENHRY and CDR2 SYGVKD. CDR3 amino acids: CAISYRGPNTEAFF. CDR3 DNA sequence: TGTGCCATCAGTTACAGGGGACCTAACACTGAAGCTTTCTTT.

The V gene is TRBV19, the J gene TRBJ2-2; TRBD1 matches 10 bases. The V and J ends lost 7 bases and 1 base, in that order; junction bases with no gene match: 12. This CDR3 is built from 18 residues. Per germline, CDR1 LNHDA and CDR2 SQIVND (reference sequence). The CDR3: CASKVTGGGLMNTGELFF. In DNA, the CDR3 is TGTGCCAGTAAAGTGACAGGGGGCGGCCTAATGAACACCGGGGAGCTGTTTTTT.

This chain uses TRBV6-1 with TRBJ2-2; 9 positions agree with TRBD1. The CDR3 loop spans 16 amino acids. Germline CDR1 is MNHNS and CDR2 is SASEGT. Trimming removed 4 bases from V and 4 bases from J; junction bases left unmatched: 7. The CDR3 DNA reads TGTGCCAGCAGTGCCCGACAGGGGGTAACCACCGGGGAGCTGTTTTTT. It codes for CASSARQGVTTGELFF.

The V call is TRBV5-1, the J call TRBJ2-7; TRBD2 aligns across 14 bases. The CDR3 runs 17 residues. V dropped 3 bases and J dropped 6; count of bases not matched to a gene: 11. Looked up from germline, CDR1 is SGHRS and CDR2 is YFSETQ. As DNA, the CDR3 is TGCGCCAGCAGCTGGGGGCCCGGGACTAGCGGGAGTGCCGAGCAGTACTTC. This gives the protein CASSWGPGTSGSAEQYF.

This sequence joins TRBV27 and TRBJ1-2; TRBD1 matches 7 bases. The CDR3 contains 16 residues. Losses at the gene ends were 3 bases for V and 4 bases for J; bases not matched to a gene: 11. Germline CDR1 and CDR2: MNHEY and SMNVEV (reference sequence). The CDR3 coding sequence is TGTGCCAGCAGTTTGTGGGCAGGGGGGCCGCCCTATGGCTACACCTTC. This translates into CASSLWAGGPPYGYTF.

This sequence joins TRBV9 and TRBJ1-5; the D gene is possibly TRBD1 (5 bases). This CDR3 has 13 amino acids. Germline V gene sequence: CDR1 SGDLS, CDR2 YYNGEE. Deletions cut 5 bases from V and 3 bases from J, with 9 bases between. As DNA, the CDR3 is TGTGCCAGCAGTTCAGGGCTCAATCAGCCCCAGCATTTT. Translating it yields CASSSGLNQPQHF. The variable domain in full, completed from reference TRBV9 and TRBJ1-5, reads DSGVTQTPKHLITATGQRVTLRCSPRSGDLSVYWYQQSLDQGLQFLIQYYNGEERAKGNILERFSAQQFPDLHSELNLSSLELGDSALYFCASSSGLNQPQHFGDGTRLSIL.

A word on this clone: Relative to the germline gene, one junction end is altered; a read error may explain this. This chain uses TRBV20-1 with TRBJ2-7; D is possibly TRBD1 (6 bases). The length of the CDR3 is 10 residues. Germline V gene lookup returns CDR1 DFQATT and CDR2 SNEGSKA (reference sequence). CDR3 DNA sequence: TGCAGTGCTAGAAATTGTCAGGGGCACTTC. It codes for CSARNCQGHF.

The genes are TRBV19 and TRBJ1-2; D perhaps matches TRBD1 (5 bases). The ends were cut back, 1 base at V and 4 bases at J, with 10 bases in the middle. There are 14 residues in the CDR3. Germline-derived CDR1 and CDR2 are LNHDA and SQIVND (reference sequence). This CDR3 is CASSIGDRAYGYTF. For the CDR3, the DNA is TGTGCCAGTAGTATAGGAGACAGAGCCTATGGCTACACCTTC.

This chain connects TRBV5-5 to TRBJ1-5, with TRBD1 matching 8 bases. V dropped 3 bases and J dropped 6; count of bases not matched to a gene: 5. From germline, CDR1 is SGHKS and CDR2 YYEKEE (reference sequence). The CDR3 is 14 amino acids. The CDR3 DNA reads TGTGCCAGCAGCTGGCAGGGGGCGGGTCAGCCCCAGCATTTT. Protein sequence: CASSWQGAGQPQHF.

The chain couples TRBV11-3 to TRBJ2-7, with D possibly TRBD2 on 6 matching bases. CDR3 length equals 13 residues. Germline CDR1 and CDR2: SGHNT and YENEEA. The V end lost 5 bases, the J end lost 5 bases, and 13 bases lay between the germline ends. For the CDR3, the DNA is TGTGCCAGCAGCCCCGGGAGCGGTAACGAGCAGTACTTC. Translation: CASSPGSGNEQYF.

This chain links TRBV5-1 with TRBJ1-2; no clear D gene. Trimming stripped 4 bases from V and 6 bases from J, with 13 bases between. Germline lookup yields CDR1 SGHRS and CDR2 YFSETQ. The CDR3 spans 13 residues. This CDR3 reads CASSVDGQNGYTF. As DNA, the CDR3 is TGCGCCAGCAGCGTGGACGGTCAAAATGGCTACACCTTC.